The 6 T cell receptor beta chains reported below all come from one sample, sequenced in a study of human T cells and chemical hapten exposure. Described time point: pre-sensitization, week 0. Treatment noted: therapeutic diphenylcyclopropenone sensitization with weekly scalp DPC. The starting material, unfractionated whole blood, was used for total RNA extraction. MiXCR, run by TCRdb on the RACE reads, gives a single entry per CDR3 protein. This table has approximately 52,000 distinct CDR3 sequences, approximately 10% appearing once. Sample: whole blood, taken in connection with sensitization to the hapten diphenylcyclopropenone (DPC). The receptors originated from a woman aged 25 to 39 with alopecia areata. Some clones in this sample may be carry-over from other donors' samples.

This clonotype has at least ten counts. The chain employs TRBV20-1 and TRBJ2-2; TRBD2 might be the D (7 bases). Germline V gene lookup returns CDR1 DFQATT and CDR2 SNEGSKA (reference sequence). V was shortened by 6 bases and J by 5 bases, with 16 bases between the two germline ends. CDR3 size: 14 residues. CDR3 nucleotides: TGCAGTGCAATAGCTGGGGGGGCGACCGGGGAGCTGTTTTTT. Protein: CSAIAGGATGELFF.

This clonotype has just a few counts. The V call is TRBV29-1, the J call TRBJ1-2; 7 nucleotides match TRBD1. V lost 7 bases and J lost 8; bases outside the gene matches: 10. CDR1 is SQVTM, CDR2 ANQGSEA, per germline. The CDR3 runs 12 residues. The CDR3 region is CSASDRDFGYTF. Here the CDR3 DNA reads TGCAGCGCCTCCGACAGGGACTTCGGCTACACCTTC.

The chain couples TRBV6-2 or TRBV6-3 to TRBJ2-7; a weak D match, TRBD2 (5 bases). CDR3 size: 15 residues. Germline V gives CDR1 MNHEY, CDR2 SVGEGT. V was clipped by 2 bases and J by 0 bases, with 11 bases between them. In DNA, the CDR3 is TGTGCCAGCAGTTACGGCCTAGCCCACTCCTACGAGCAGTACTTC. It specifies CASSYGLAHSYEQYF.

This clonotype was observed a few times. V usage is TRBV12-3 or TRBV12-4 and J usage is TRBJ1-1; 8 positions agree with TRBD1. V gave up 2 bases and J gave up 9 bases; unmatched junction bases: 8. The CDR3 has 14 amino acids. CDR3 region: CASSLWTGKGQAFF. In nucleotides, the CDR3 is TGTGCCAGCAGTTTATGGACAGGGAAGGGGCAAGCTTTCTTT.

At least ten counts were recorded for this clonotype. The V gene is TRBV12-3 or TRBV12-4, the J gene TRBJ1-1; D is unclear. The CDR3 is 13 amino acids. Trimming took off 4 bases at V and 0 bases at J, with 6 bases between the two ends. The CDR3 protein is CASSSGLNTEAFF. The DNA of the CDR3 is TGTGCCAGCAGTTCAGGATTGAACACTGAAGCTTTCTTT.

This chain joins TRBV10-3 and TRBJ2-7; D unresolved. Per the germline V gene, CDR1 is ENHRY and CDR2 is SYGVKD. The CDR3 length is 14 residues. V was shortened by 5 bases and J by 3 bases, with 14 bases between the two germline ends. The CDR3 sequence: CAISNNQFCYEQYF. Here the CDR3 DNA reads TGTGCCATCAGTAACAACCAGTTCTGCTACGAGCAGTACTTC.